This T cell receptor (beta chain) was captured by sequencing in a study of T cell repertoires in cytomegalovirus infection. Study overall: Matching HLA type and CMV infection were both indicated by public TCR beta signatures.

In germline, CDR1 is SGDLS, CDR2 YYNGEE. V was pared by 4 bases and J by 1 base, with 8 bases between. The CDR3 is 13 amino acids. TCRdb itself ran the reads through MiXCR, one entry per CDR3 protein. The sample has hundreds of thousands of distinct CDR3 sequences, over 20% seen once. Material for sequencing was CD8+ T cells from PBMCs. The rearrangement joins TRBV9 to TRBJ1-1; no definite D call. This TCR derives from a human donor in good health (CMV status not recorded). Some clones in this sample may be carry-over from other donors' samples. In DNA, the CDR3 is TGTGCCAGCAGCAGTTGGGCGAACACTGAAGCTTTCTTT. The encoded protein is CASSSWANTEAFF. Full variable domain (missing parts from reference TRBV9 and TRBJ1-1): DSGVTQTPKHLITATGQRVTLRCSPRSGDLSVYWYQQSLDQGLQFLIQYYNGEERAKGNILERFSAQQFPDLHSELNLSSLELGDSALYFCASSSWANTEAFFGQGTRLTVV.